The 26 T cell receptor beta chains below all came from one sample that was sequenced in a study of Graves' ophthalmopathy and Graves' hyperthyroidism. RNA served as the template for amplifying TCR beta CDR3 regions. First-round RT-PCR relied on HTBI primers, and a second-round multiplex PCR came next. From the multiplex PCR reads, TCRdb called clonotypes with MiXCR, one entry per CDR3 protein. The top ten clones hold around 1.5% of a sample with a few hundred thousand distinct CDR3 sequences, approximately 20% of them seen once. Sequences were obtained from peripheral blood. These receptors originate from a woman between 18 and 30 years old with Graves' ophthalmopathy.

This clonotype came up many times. A read error may produce the germline difference seen at one junction end. V usage is TRBV30 and J usage is TRBJ1-3; D possibly corresponds to TRBD1 (5 bases). Germline V gene data show CDR1 as GTSNPN and CDR2 as SVGIG (reference sequence). This CDR3 has 18 residues. The chain's CDR3 is CAWSGARGGSSSGNTICF. Written as DNA, the CDR3 is TGTGCCTGGAGTGGGGCGCGCGGGGGGTCGAGCTCTGGAAACACCATATGTTTT.

The chain carries TRBV27 and TRBJ2-5; 12 bases line up with TRBD2. CDR3 length: 19 residues. With V trimmed by 5 bases and J by 5 bases, 18 bases remained unmatched. The V gene's germline CDR1 is MNHEY and CDR2 SMNVEV (reference sequence). The CDR3 spells CASSTRLSSTSGRLETQYF. In DNA, the CDR3 is TGTGCCAGCAGTACCCGACTCTCCTCGACTAGCGGGAGACTCGAGACCCAGTACTTC.

This clonotype appeared many times. The CDR3 here is CASSGDGNQPQHF. CDR3 nucleotide sequence: TGTGCCAGCAGCGGAGACGGCAATCAGCCCCAGCATTTT. The V gene is TRBV2, the J gene TRBJ1-5; D unresolved. In germline, CDR1 is SNHLY, CDR2 FYNNEI. Trimming stripped 6 bases from V and 2 bases from J, with 8 bases between. CDR3 size: 13 residues.

The gene calls are TRBV7-2 and TRBJ2-4, with 9 nucleotides matching TRBD1. The CDR3 has 15 residues. CDR1 is SGHTA, CDR2 FQGNSA, per germline. Trimming took 5 bases from V and 7 from J; bases not matched to a gene: 9. The CDR3 coding sequence is TGTGCCAGCAGCCCAAGTCCCGGGACAGGGAACATTCAGTACTTC. It codes for CASSPSPGTGNIQYF.

This clonotype was picked up many times. V usage is TRBV7-9 and J usage is TRBJ1-2; TRBD1 agrees at 8 bases. The length of the CDR3 is 15 residues. The ends lost 7 bases at V and 0 bases at J; junction bases unmatched: 7. The germline V gene encodes CDR1 SEHNR and CDR2 FQNEAQ (reference sequence). The chain's CDR3 is CASILQGAANYGYTF. CDR3 coding DNA: TGTGCCAGCATCCTTCAGGGGGCCGCTAACTATGGCTACACCTTC.

This clonotype appeared a few times. The chain couples TRBV5-1 to TRBJ1-1; TRBD1 agrees at 9 bases. After removal of 1 base from V and 7 bases from J, the junction contained 5 bases not matched to a gene. The V gene's germline CDR1 is SGHRS and CDR2 YFSETQ. The length of the CDR3 is 14 residues. CDR3 amino acids: CASSLTGGVGEAFF. In DNA, the CDR3 is TGCGCCAGCAGCTTGACAGGGGGCGTTGGTGAAGCTTTCTTT.

This clonotype was seen many times. The V gene is TRBV11-1, the J gene TRBJ2-7; D is perhaps TRBD2 (5 bases). Trimming shortened V by 10 bases and J by 7 bases, and 23 bases separated the two germline ends. Germline values: CDR1 SGHAT, CDR2 FQDESV (reference sequence). This CDR3 region has 14 residues. Here the CDR3 DNA reads TGTGCCATAAGCTCCGGTGGACGGTCGGGGGAGCAGTACTTC. Protein sequence: CAISSGGRSGEQYF.

This clonotype was recorded many times. This chain uses TRBV6-1 with TRBJ1-5, with TRBD1 as a possible D gene (5 bases). V shed 2 bases and J shed 7 bases, with 15 bases lying between them. The length of the CDR3 is 15 residues. Looked up from germline, CDR1 is MNHNS and CDR2 is SASEGT. CDR3 loop: CASSEIGRTIQPQHF. CDR3 nucleotides: TGTGCCAGCAGTGAAATTGGACGGACAATCCAGCCCCAGCATTTT.

The sample holds a few counts of this clonotype. The V and J genes are TRBV12-3 or TRBV12-4 and TRBJ2-7, with D possibly being TRBD2 (6 bases). The V gene lost 6 bases and the J gene lost 4 bases, with 19 bases spanning the gap. CDR3 length: 15 residues. CDR3 bases: TGTGCCAGCAGCGGGGGTTCGGGAACGCTGTACGAGCAGTACTTC. Translated: CASSGGSGTLYEQYF.

This clonotype was recorded at least ten times. J is TRBJ1-5 and V is TRBV19; 10 bases are a match to TRBD1. CDR1 and CDR2 (germline): LNHDA, SQIVND (reference sequence). This CDR3 comprises 16 residues. V lost 7 bases and J lost 5; bases outside the gene matches: 11. CDR3 DNA: TGTGCCAGTACTTTACCCGGGACAGGGGACCATCAGCCCCAGCATTTT. Translation gives CASTLPGTGDHQPQHF.

This clonotype was recorded many times. V gene TRBV18 combines with J gene TRBJ2-2, with D unclear. CDR1 is KGHSH and CDR2 is LQKENI in the germline V gene. Trimming removed 3 bases at V and 4 bases at J, with 21 bases between. The CDR3 sequence is 18 residues long. DNA for the CDR3: TGTGCCAGCTCACCCAGCCGACGTGTAGGGCGTGCCACCGGGGAGCTGTTTTTT. As protein: CASSPSRRVGRATGELFF.

This clonotype was found many times. This rearrangement joins TRBV9 to TRBJ2-5, with D unresolved. This CDR3 is built from 20 residues. Germline V gene data show CDR1 as SGDLS and CDR2 as YYNGEE. Between the trimmed V and J ends, which lost 2 bases and 2 bases, there was a span of 28 bases. CDR3 coding DNA: TGTGCCAGCAGCGTCGACCCCCTTGTCTTCGGACCTCGATGGCAAGAGACCCAGTACTTC. It codes for CASSVDPLVFGPRWQETQYF.

In its sample, this clonotype was seen a few times. The genes are TRBV19 and TRBJ1-1; D call uncertain. The CDR3 sequence is 13 residues long. CDR1 LNHDA and CDR2 SQIVND come from the germline V gene (reference sequence). The V gene lost 6 bases and the J gene lost 7 bases, with 15 bases spanning the gap. The CDR3 loop is CASSHSSGYEAFF. The DNA for the CDR3 is TGTGCCAGTAGCCATTCTTCTGGATATGAAGCTTTCTTT.

V usage is TRBV20-1 and J usage is TRBJ1-5; D is possibly TRBD1 (5 bases). In germline, CDR1 is DFQATT, CDR2 SNEGSKA (reference sequence). V gave up 6 bases and J gave up 1 base, with 13 bases separating them. The CDR3 has 14 amino acids. The CDR3 loop reads CSASDSWSNQPQHF. CDR3 coding DNA: TGCAGTGCCAGCGACAGTTGGAGCAATCAGCCCCAGCATTTT.

This clonotype was recorded at least ten times. V is TRBV24-1 and J is TRBJ1-5; D is unresolved. The V gene's germline CDR1 is KGHDR and CDR2 SFDVKD. This CDR3 spans 17 amino acids. V lost 2 bases and J 7 bases, leaving 20 bases between the germline ends. CDR3 nucleotides: TGTGCCACCAGTGATTCCCTCGGGCCAGGCCCAGGACAGCCCCAGCATTTT. Protein product: CATSDSLGPGPGQPQHF.

At least ten counts were recorded for this clonotype. The chain employs TRBV6-2 or TRBV6-3 and TRBJ1-1; D unclear. This CDR3 comprises 13 residues. V shed 7 bases and J shed 5 bases, with 14 bases lying between them. Germline CDR1 MNHEY, CDR2 SVGEGT. The DNA of the CDR3 is TGTGCCAGCAAGGGCGGCAGGAGAACTGAAGCTTTCTTT. It translates to CASKGGRRTEAFF.

This clonotype was seen ten or more times. The V and J genes are TRBV29-1 and TRBJ1-3; D remains unclear. CDR3 size: 13 residues. Germline V gene sequence: CDR1 SQVTM, CDR2 ANQGSEA. V was shortened by 4 bases and J by 2 bases, with 9 bases between the two germline ends. The CDR3 region has the DNA TGCAGCGTTGCCATAGCGGCTGGAAACACCATATATTTT. It yields the protein CSVAIAAGNTIYF.

This clonotype appeared many times. V usage is TRBV12-3 or TRBV12-4 and J usage is TRBJ2-2; 7 positions agree with TRBD2. The length of the CDR3 is 15 residues. Germline trimming cut 4 bases from V and 5 bases from J; bases unmatched to any gene: 7. Here the CDR3 DNA reads TGTGCCAGCAGTTACCCTAGCGGTGTAACCGGGGAGCTGTTTTTT. This codes for CASSYPSGVTGELFF.

This clonotype was observed many times. The V and J genes are TRBV2 and TRBJ2-7; D call uncertain. V shed 6 bases and J shed 0 bases, with 9 bases lying between them. The CDR3 loop spans 13 amino acids. CDR1 and CDR2 (germline): SNHLY, FYNNEI. The CDR3 here is CASRPNHSYEQYF. CDR3 nucleotides: TGTGCCAGCAGACCGAACCACTCCTACGAGCAGTACTTC. The full variable domain, rest sourced from reference TRBV2 and TRBJ2-7, is EPEVTQTPSHQVTQMGQEVILRCVPISNHLYFYWYRQILGQKVEFLVSFYNNEISEKSEIFDDQFSVERPDGSNFTLKIRSTKLEDSAMYFCASRPNHSYEQYFGPGTRLTVT.

The sample holds many counts of this clonotype. The chain employs TRBV7-8 and TRBJ1-5, with TRBD1 matching over 8 bases. With 2 bases clipped from V and 12 bases from J, the junction kept 9 bases outside the gene matches. Germline lookup yields CDR1 SGHVS and CDR2 FQNEAQ. The CDR3 length is 14 residues. CDR3 bases: TGTGCCAGCAGCTTATCAGGGGGCCGGTTGGGCCAGCATTTT. This gives the protein CASSLSGGRLGQHF.

This clonotype was detected many times. The chain couples TRBV20-1 to TRBJ2-5, with D hard to call. Germline CDR1 DFQATT, CDR2 SNEGSKA (reference sequence). This CDR3 is built from 15 residues. V lost 3 bases, J lost 3 bases, and 17 bases lay in between. DNA for the CDR3: TGCAGTGCTAGTATAGGAAGGGTTCAGGAAGAGACCCAGTACTTC. Its translation is CSASIGRVQEETQYF.

This clonotype was counted at least ten times. The genes are TRBV2 and TRBJ2-4, with 9 positions matching TRBD1. The germline CDR1 and CDR2 sequences are SNHLY and FYNNEI. Trimming at V came to 4 bases and at J to 6 bases, leaving 7 bases not matched to a gene. The CDR3 contains 15 residues. The CDR3 loop is CASSGGTGRGNIQYF. The CDR3 nucleotides are TGTGCCAGCAGTGGGGGGACAGGGAGGGGAAACATTCAGTACTTC.

In this sample, this clonotype turned up many times. The genes are TRBV6-1 and TRBJ2-5; D not resolved. CDR1 is MNHNS, CDR2 SASEGT, per germline. CDR3 size: 13 residues. The V gene lost 5 bases and the J gene lost 4 bases, with 11 bases spanning the gap. The CDR3 DNA follows: TGTGCCAGCAGTCATCCGCCGGGAGAGACCCAGTACTTC. Translation gives CASSHPPGETQYF.

This clonotype showed up many times. V gene TRBV2 combines with J gene TRBJ2-2; 9 bases are shared with TRBD1. Germline V gene sequence: CDR1 SNHLY, CDR2 FYNNEI. The V and J ends lost 6 bases and 3 bases, in that order; junction bases with no gene match: 8. The CDR3 sequence is 16 residues long. The CDR3 DNA sequence: TGTGCCAGCAGGGGGACAGGGAGTTGGGACACCGGGGAGCTGTTTTTT. This translates into CASRGTGSWDTGELFF. Drawing the rest from reference TRBV2 and TRBJ2-2, the complete variable domain is EPEVTQTPSHQVTQMGQEVILRCVPISNHLYFYWYRQILGQKVEFLVSFYNNEISEKSEIFDDQFSVERPDGSNFTLKIRSTKLEDSAMYFCASRGTGSWDTGELFFGEGSRLTVL.

This clonotype was seen ten or more times. CDR3 sequence: CASSLGGSGTGELFF. CDR3 nucleotide sequence: TGTGCCAGCAGTTTAGGAGGGAGTGGGACCGGGGAGCTGTTTTTT. The chain recombines TRBV28 with TRBJ2-2, with a possible D match to TRBD2 (6 bases). Trimming cost V 2 bases and J 5 bases, with 12 bases left between them. Germline V gives CDR1 MDHEN, CDR2 SYDVKM. The CDR3 is 15 amino acids. The whole variable domain, filled in from reference TRBV28 and TRBJ2-2, reads DVKVTQSSRYLVKRTGEKVFLECVQDMDHENMFWYRQDPGLGLRLIYFSYDVKMKEKGDIPEGYSVSREKKERFSLILESASTNQTSMYLCASSLGGSGTGELFFGEGSRLTVL.

This clonotype was observed many times. For the CDR3, the DNA is TGTGCCAGCAGTTACAGGAGGGACGGCAATCAGCCCCAGCATTTT. Translation: CASSYRRDGNQPQHF. This chain joins TRBV6-2 or TRBV6-3 and TRBJ1-5; D possibly corresponds to TRBD1 (5 bases). This CDR3 region has 15 residues. CDR1 and CDR2 from the germline V gene are MNHEY and SVGEGT. The V and J ends lost 2 bases and 2 bases respectively, with 10 bases between them.